These 28 T cell receptor beta chains were all obtained from the same sample, sequenced in a study of cytomegalovirus exposure and HLA in healthy donors. The data were produced by immunoSEQ multiplex PCR, yet TCRdb's version contains in-frame clones alone and is incomplete. The table has about 220,000 clones, approximately 88% seen once; the top ten hold about 14%. Sequenced material: PBMCs. The receptors were sampled from a young woman in good health and CMV-seropositive.

The rearrangement joins TRBV7-2 to TRBJ2-5; D not resolved. In germline, CDR1 is SGHTA, CDR2 FQGNSA. CDR3 length: 14 residues. Trimming cost V 5 bases and J 3 bases, with 13 bases left between them. CDR3 loop: CASSAAVQKETQYF. The CDR3 coding sequence is TGTGCCAGCAGCGCGGCCGTACAAAAAGAGACCCAGTACTTC. The entire variable domain, with the rest obtained from reference TRBV7-2 and TRBJ2-5, is as follows: GAGVSQSPSNKVTEKGKDVELRCDPISGHTALYWYRQSLGQGLEFLIYFQGNSAPDKSGLPSDRFSAERTGGSVSTLTIQRTQQEDSAVYLCASSAAVQKETQYFGPGTRLLVL.

Comment on this clone: The sample contains more than one DNA sequence encoding this CDR3. The V gene is TRBV5-1, the J gene TRBJ2-3, with D maybe TRBD2 (5 bases). The CDR3 totals 15 residues. Trimming took 0 bases from V and 2 from J, leaving 10 bases between them. The germline CDR1 and CDR2 sequences are SGHRS and YFSETQ. CDR3 amino acids: CASSLGSGHTDTQYF. The CDR3 DNA reads TGCGCCAGCAGCTTGGGCAGCGGCCACACAGATACGCAGTATTTT.

The V and J genes are TRBV10-3 and TRBJ1-2; the D is unclear. Looked up from germline, CDR1 is ENHRY and CDR2 is SYGVKD. The CDR3 spans 14 residues. The V end was cut by 8 bases, the J end by 4 bases, with 17 bases between. The CDR3 region is CAIWEGSVFYGYTF. The CDR3 nucleotides read TGTGCCATCTGGGAGGGATCCGTCTTCTATGGCTACACCTTC.

This clone appeared once. V gene TRBV7-6 combines with J gene TRBJ2-3; tentatively, D is TRBD2 (5 bases). Germline CDR1 reads SGHVS; CDR2 reads FNYEAQ. V was shortened by 2 bases and J by 4 bases, with 10 bases between the two germline ends. The CDR3 sequence is 14 residues long. CDR3 in DNA: TGTGCCAGCAGCTTAAGAGCGGCGGCAGATACGCAGTATTTT. Translated, it gives CASSLRAAADTQYF.

This chain uses TRBV5-6 with TRBJ1-3; D not resolved. This CDR3 has 13 amino acids. The V gene lost 4 bases and the J gene lost 10 bases, with 15 bases spanning the gap. Germline CDR1 and CDR2: SGHDT and YYEEEE. The CDR3 region has the DNA TGTGCCAGCAGCCCTGCAGTGATGGGTACCATATATTTT. This codes for CASSPAVMGTIYF.

The V call is TRBV11-3, the J call TRBJ2-1; TRBD2 matches 8 bases. Germline CDR1 and CDR2: SGHNT and YENEEA. The CDR3 extends over 15 amino acids. With 4 bases clipped from V and 6 bases from J, the junction kept 8 bases outside the gene matches. The CDR3 region has the DNA TGTGCCAGCAGCTACGATAGCGGGAACGGCAATGAGCAGTTCTTC. Translating it yields CASSYDSGNGNEQFF.

This clone was counted once. The rearrangement uses TRBV27 and TRBJ1-2; D not certain. V lost 3 bases to trimming and J lost 6 bases, with 11 bases between them. The germline V gene has CDR1 MNHEY and CDR2 SMNVEV (reference sequence). This CDR3 has 13 amino acids. The CDR3 is CASSLGMRDGYTF. DNA for the CDR3: TGTGCCAGCAGTTTGGGAATGAGGGATGGCTACACCTTC.

The chain couples TRBV7-9 to TRBJ1-5, with D perhaps matching TRBD1 (6 bases). The germline V gene has CDR1 SEHNR and CDR2 FQNEAQ (reference sequence). The CDR3 is 15 residues long. The V gene lost 1 base and the J gene lost 6 bases, with 13 bases spanning the gap. The CDR3 spells CASSLGMGAGQPQHF. Written as DNA, the CDR3 is TGTGCCAGCAGCTTAGGAATGGGGGCCGGTCAGCCCCAGCATTTT.

The rearrangement joins TRBV30 to TRBJ1-1; no definite D call. V dropped 0 bases and J dropped 2 bases, with 16 bases sitting between them. The CDR3 totals 16 residues. Germline V gives CDR1 GTSNPN, CDR2 SVGIG (reference sequence). CDR3 protein: CAWSVPSGIPNTEAFF. As DNA, the CDR3 is TGTGCCTGGAGTGTACCTTCCGGGATACCCAACACTGAAGCTTTCTTT.

V and J are TRBV4-1 and TRBJ2-7; 9 nucleotides match TRBD2. The length of the CDR3 is 15 residues. The germline V gene encodes CDR1 MGHRA and CDR2 YSYEKL. Trimming cost V 2 bases and J 2 bases; bases outside gene matches: 4. The DNA for the CDR3 is TGCGCCAGCAGCCAAAACAGCGGGAGGACCTACGAGCAGTACTTC. Protein: CASSQNSGRTYEQYF.

This clone appeared once. The chain has TRBV11-2 and TRBJ2-7, with D hard to call. Looked up from germline, CDR1 is SGHAT and CDR2 is FQNNGV. V was cut by 1 base and J by 6 bases, with 10 bases left in between. The CDR3 totals 13 residues. The CDR3 spells CASSLAPAREQYF. The CDR3 DNA is TGTGCCAGCAGCTTAGCCCCGGCGCGCGAGCAGTACTTC. Combining the CDR3 with reference TRBV11-2 and TRBJ2-7 gives the whole variable domain EAGVAQSPRYKIIEKRQSVAFWCNPISGHATLYWYQQILGQGPKLLIQFQNNGVVDDSQLPKDRFSAERLKGVDSTLKIQPAKLEDSAVYLCASSLAPAREQYFGPGTRLTVT.

The chain links TRBV6-1 to TRBJ2-3; 7 bases line up with TRBD2. The CDR3 is 16 residues long. The J segment lost 1 base and the V segment lost 4 bases, leaving 8 bases of the junction unmatched. The germline V gene has CDR1 MNHNS and CDR2 SASEGT. The CDR3, as DNA: TGTGCCAGCAGTGTATCCGGGACTATCGGCACAGATACGCAGTATTTT. Translated, it gives CASSVSGTIGTDTQYF.

CDR3: CASSGGTGMNTEAFF. The CDR3 region has the DNA TGTGCCAGCTCAGGAGGGACAGGGATGAACACTGAAGCTTTCTTT. The J gene is TRBJ1-1, the V gene TRBV18; 9 positions match TRBD1. The CDR3 runs 15 residues. The V gene's germline CDR1 is KGHSH and CDR2 LQKENI. V was clipped by 5 bases and J by 0 bases; unmatched bases: 4. The whole variable domain, filled in from reference TRBV18 and TRBJ1-1, reads NAGVMQNPRHLVRRRGQEARLRCSPMKGHSHVYWYRQLPEEGLKFMVYLQKENIIDESGMPKERFSAEFPKEGPSILRIQQVVRGDSAAYFCASSGGTGMNTEAFFGQGTRLTVV.

The V gene is TRBV6-5, the J gene TRBJ2-1, with TRBD2 matching over 8 bases. J gave up 7 bases and V 4 bases, and 9 bases lay outside the gene matches. The CDR3 totals 15 residues. Germline V CDR1 and CDR2: MNHEY, SVGAGI. In DNA, the CDR3 is TGTGCCAGCAGTTTACCCCTAGCGGGTGCGAATGAGCAGTTCTTC. This codes for CASSLPLAGANEQFF.

The V and J genes are TRBV29-1 and TRBJ2-1; 9 bases line up with TRBD1. Trimming at V came to 2 bases and at J to 4 bases, leaving 3 bases not matched to a gene. CDR1 and CDR2 (germline): SQVTM, ANQGSEA. The CDR3 consists of 14 residues. CDR3 bases: TGCAGCGTTGAAAGACAGGGGGGTTACAATGAGCAGTTCTTC. This gives the protein CSVERQGGYNEQFF.

This clone was recorded at least ten times. The genes are TRBV6-4 and TRBJ2-1; 10 bases are a match to TRBD2. The J segment lost 7 bases and the V segment lost 4 bases, leaving 7 bases of the junction unmatched. Per the germline V gene, CDR1 is MRHNA and CDR2 is SNTAGT. The CDR3 contains 15 residues. DNA of the CDR3: TGTGCCAGCAGTGGGTCTAGCGGGAGTCCTAATGAGCAGTTCTTC. Translating gives CASSGSSGSPNEQFF.

This clone is a singleton in its sample. The CDR3 DNA sequence: TGTGCCAGTAGTATAGGAATAGGGATGGACTATGGCTACACCTTC. Amino acids: CASSIGIGMDYGYTF. This rearrangement joins TRBV19 to TRBJ1-2; D not resolved. Looked up from germline, CDR1 is LNHDA and CDR2 is SQIVND (reference sequence). Trimming shortened V by 1 base and J by 3 bases, and 12 bases separated the two germline ends. The CDR3 has 15 amino acids.

Details on this clone: This specimen includes other DNA sequences encoding the same CDR3. The rearrangement uses TRBV29-1 and TRBJ1-2; D uncertain. Per the germline V gene, CDR1 is SQVTM and CDR2 is ANQGSEA. CDR3 length equals 11 residues. With 2 bases removed from V and 5 bases from J, the gap between germline ends came to 6 bases. As DNA, the CDR3 is TGCAGCGTTGAAACCCGGTATGGCTACACCTTC. Protein: CSVETRYGYTF.

The V and J genes are TRBV4-3 and TRBJ2-1; the match to TRBD2 covers 9 bases. With V trimmed by 2 bases and J by 7 bases, 9 bases remained unmatched. This CDR3 is 16 amino acids long. CDR1 is LGHNA and CDR2 is YSLEER in the germline V gene. Written as DNA, the CDR3 is TGCGCCAGCAGCCAAAACCCGGGACTAGCATTGAATGAGCAGTTCTTC. Residues: CASSQNPGLALNEQFF.

The chain has TRBV25-1 and TRBJ2-2; the D is unclear. The V end was cut by 6 bases, the J end by 7 bases, with 12 bases between. Germline-derived CDR1 and CDR2 are MGHDK and SYGVNS. The CDR3 has 13 amino acids. As DNA, the CDR3 is TGTGCCAGCAGAGCCGGCCGCGGCGGGGAGCTGTTTTTT. It specifies CASRAGRGGELFF.

J is TRBJ1-2 and V is TRBV28, with D maybe TRBD1 (6 bases). Germline V gene sequence: CDR1 MDHEN, CDR2 SYDVKM. V lost 5 bases to trimming and J lost 4 bases, with 14 bases between them. The CDR3 consists of 14 residues. CDR3 region: CASSPDRFLYGYTF. CDR3 nucleotides: TGTGCCAGCAGTCCGGACAGATTCCTCTATGGCTACACCTTC.

V and J are TRBV5-6 and TRBJ1-2; D is undetermined. V was cut by 1 base and J by 5 bases, with 18 bases left in between. Germline CDR1 reads SGHDT; CDR2 reads YYEEEE. The CDR3 has 16 amino acids. CDR3 protein: CASSLYPRPTVYGYTF. CDR3 DNA sequence: TGTGCCAGCAGCTTGTATCCTCGACCGACCGTTTATGGCTACACCTTC.

V and J are TRBV9 and TRBJ1-2; D is possibly TRBD1 (5 bases). CDR3 length: 14 residues. The germline V gene has CDR1 SGDLS and CDR2 YYNGEE. V was trimmed by 0 bases and J by 2 bases, leaving 8 bases between them. CDR3 amino acids: CASSVGGENYGYTF. The CDR3 DNA reads as TGTGCCAGCAGCGTAGGGGGGGAGAACTATGGCTACACCTTC.

The chain is built from TRBV27 and TRBJ1-1, with a tentative D call TRBD1 (5 bases). The ends were cut back, 0 bases at V and 4 bases at J, with 12 bases in the middle. Germline V gene data show CDR1 as MNHEY and CDR2 as SMNVEV (reference sequence). CDR3 size: 15 residues. This CDR3 reads CASSLSPGTGTEAFF. CDR3 sequence (DNA): TGTGCCAGCAGTTTATCGCCAGGGACGGGCACTGAAGCTTTCTTT.

This rearrangement joins TRBV2 to TRBJ1-1; D ambiguous. Between the trimmed V and J ends, which lost 5 bases and 3 bases, there was a span of 4 bases. CDR1 SNHLY and CDR2 FYNNEI come from the germline V gene. There are 11 residues in the CDR3. The CDR3 nucleotides are TGTGCCAGCAGTCCAGACACTGAAGCTTTCTTT. Translated, it gives CASSPDTEAFF.

The gene calls are TRBV4-2 and TRBJ2-7; D not certain. Germline CDR1 is LGHNA and CDR2 is YNFKEQ. The germline V and J ends were trimmed by 4 bases and 3 bases, with 7 bases remaining between them. CDR3 length equals 12 residues. The CDR3 loop reads CASSRGNYEQYF. Written as DNA, the CDR3 is TGTGCCAGCAGCCGAGGCAACTACGAGCAGTACTTC.

The chain carries TRBV2 and TRBJ2-5; 8 nucleotides align to TRBD1. The CDR3 length is 13 residues. In germline, CDR1 is SNHLY, CDR2 FYNNEI. The J segment lost 6 bases and the V segment lost 4 bases, leaving 4 bases of the junction unmatched. The CDR3 here is CASSGTGRQTQYF. The CDR3 DNA reads as TGTGCCAGCAGTGGGACAGGGAGACAGACCCAGTACTTC. The variable domain in full, with the rest retrieved from reference TRBV2 and TRBJ2-5, is EPEVTQTPSHQVTQMGQEVILRCVPISNHLYFYWYRQILGQKVEFLVSFYNNEISEKSEIFDDQFSVERPDGSNFTLKIRSTKLEDSAMYFCASSGTGRQTQYFGPGTRLLVL.

The chain carries TRBV5-1 and TRBJ1-4; TRBD1 might be the D (6 bases). The ends were cut back, 3 bases at V and 2 bases at J, with 14 bases in the middle. Germline V gene data show CDR1 as SGHRS and CDR2 as YFSETQ. CDR3 size: 16 residues. The CDR3 region is CASSWAGARTNEKLFF. The CDR3 bases are TGCGCCAGCAGCTGGGCGGGGGCGCGTACTAATGAAAAACTGTTTTTT.